This T cell receptor beta chain was retrieved from a study of T-cell reconstitution after alpha-beta-depleted transplantation in children. To note about this clonotype: Its specificity is not known.

General study findings and limits: Diversity of TCRbeta at day 60 was high in some patients, arising from surviving recipient T cells and thymic progenitors. From newly produced T cells came most of the T-cell counts and diversity one year after transplant. About two months after transplant, alpha-beta T cells reportedly came from several hundred expanded graft clones.

As it was prepared, the TCRbeta library received unique molecular identifiers. In TCRdb, the PCR reads were re-called with MiXCR into one record per CDR3 protein. The table includes hundreds of thousands of distinct CDR3 sequences, roughly 24% detected once. The CDR3 runs to 15 residues. Trimming cost V 6 bases and J 0 bases, with 15 bases left between them. Germline-derived CDR1 and CDR2 are ENHRY and SYGVKD. Source: PBMCs, mostly from graft donor cells, taken 360 days after TCRalphabeta/CD19-depleted stem cell transplant. This receptor was obtained from a boy in the first two years of life who had a stem cell transplant for acute myeloid leukemia, so the T cells may come from the graft donor. This chain joins TRBV10-3 and TRBJ2-7, with D possibly matching TRBD1 (5 bases). The CDR3 spells CAIRTQGLNSYEQYF. The CDR3 DNA reads TGTGCCATCAGAACCCAGGGCCTCAACTCCTACGAGCAGTACTTC.